A selection of T cell receptor beta chains follows, all from one sample in a study of blood T cell repertoires in COVID-19. Measured with immunoSEQ multiplex PCR; TCRdb has only the in-frame clones, and not every one. This sample has fewer than 300,000 clones, with around 87% found just once. Sample: peripheral blood. The receptors stem from a woman in her 40s who had recovered from COVID-19. The CDR3 runs from the conserved cysteine through the conserved F or W. D genes are given only for firm matches. Some rows mark clone size as missing; the rest say once, few, many or name a class of expanded clone.

TRBJ1-6 | NA | TRBV5-1 | NA | TGCGCCAGCAGCTTGGAAGTTGGGCCACCCCTCCACTTT | CASSLEVGPPLHF
TRBJ2-3 | NA | TRBV27 | TRBD1 | TGTGCCAGCAGTCGACAGGGGGAGAGTAGCACAGATACGCAGTATTTT | CASSRQGESSTDTQYF
TRBJ2-3 | few | TRBV19 | NA | TGTGCCAGTAGTATAAATTTCCCAGGGACAGATACGCAGTATTTT | CASSINFPGTDTQYF
TRBJ1-1 | NA | TRBV5-1 | NA | TGCGCCAGCAGGGGACACCGCCTGTGGGACACTGAAGCTTTCTTT | CASRGHRLWDTEAFF
TRBJ1-1 | NA | TRBV5-1 | NA | TGCGCCAGCAGGACCGGGGTGAACACTGAAGCTTTCTTT | CASRTGVNTEAFF
TRBJ1-1 | NA | TRBV30 | NA | TGTGCCTGGAGTGAAGCCCGCACTGAAGCTTTCTTT | CAWSEARTEAFF
TRBJ2-5 | NA | TRBV18 | NA | TGTGCCAGCTCACCCTCCGGGGAGACCCAGTACTTC | CASSPSGETQYF
TRBJ1-6 | NA | TRBV19 | TRBD1 | TGTGCCAGTAGGGGATCGGGACAGTACTATAATTCACCCCTCCACTTT | CASRGSGQYYNSPLHF
TRBJ1-3 | NA | TRBV6-5 | NA | TGTGCCAGCAGTTCCCCAGGCAGTGGCACCATATATTTT | CASSSPGSGTIYF
TRBJ2-3 | NA | TRBV5-1 | NA | TGCGCCAGCAGCGATGGGAGAACCACAGATACGCAGTATTTT | CASSDGRTTDTQYF
TRBJ1-5 | NA | TRBV24-1 | NA | TGTGCCATTCACCTTTTGAGGGTCTATCTATCGGATAGCAATCAGCCCCAGCATTTT | CAIHLLRVYLSDSNQPQHF
TRBJ2-1 | NA | TRBV3-1/TRBV3-2 | NA | TGTGCCAGCAGCCAAGATCTTCGAACTCTCTCCTACAATGAGCAGTTCTTC | CASSQDLRTLSYNEQFF
TRBJ2-7 | once | TRBV5-1 | NA | TGCGCCAGCAGCTGGTGGGCAGGGCCCTACGAGCAGTACTTC | CASSWWAGPYEQYF
TRBJ1-1 | NA | TRBV27 | NA | TGTGCCAGCAGTTTTTGGGGGGGCTCGGCTGAAGCTTTCTTT | CASSFWGGSAEAFF